Shown below are 13 T cell receptor beta chains from a single sample sequenced in a study of Ad26.COV2.S vaccination and SARS-CoV-2 variants. Regarding treatment: roughly 19 received Ad26.COV2.S at low or high dose, single or two shots; roughly five received placebo; per-sample allocation not given. Sample collection was performed on day 63 after the first vaccine or placebo injection. Here immunoSEQ multiplex PCR was the method, and the copy in TCRdb shows in-frame clones only, minus some. The sample lists fewer than 800,000 clones; roughly 90% were seen once. The sequenced sample was peripheral blood, obtained in a trial of Ad26.COV2.S vaccine versus placebo. These receptors were taken from a person between 18 and 65 years old who received the Ad26.COV2.S COVID-19 vaccine or a placebo.

This clone came up once. V and J are TRBV5-5 and TRBJ1-4, with D hard to call. There are 12 residues in the CDR3. The germline gives CDR1 SGHKS, CDR2 YYEKEE (reference sequence). Trimming removed 0 bases from V and 8 bases from J, with 5 bases in between. The CDR3 here is CASSLVLEKLFF. CDR3 DNA sequence: TGTGCCAGCAGCTTGGTATTGGAAAAACTGTTTTTT.

A remark on this clone: The same CDR3 is also encoded by other DNA sequences in this sample. The chain uses TRBV19 and TRBJ2-7, with TRBD1 as a possible D gene (5 bases). Per the germline V gene, CDR1 is LNHDA and CDR2 is SQIVND (reference sequence). Trimming pared 3 bases from V and 4 bases from J, leaving 16 bases between. The CDR3 has 15 residues. In DNA, the CDR3 is TGTGCCAGTAGTATCGGTCAGGGTGGGTCTTACGAGCAGTACTTC. It specifies CASSIGQGGSYEQYF.

The V gene is TRBV11-2, the J gene TRBJ1-6; 7 bases map to TRBD1. The J segment lost 6 bases and the V segment lost 1 base, leaving 6 bases of the junction unmatched. This CDR3 is 16 amino acids long. The germline V gene has CDR1 SGHAT and CDR2 FQNNGV. Here the CDR3 reads CASSLGQGLANSPLHF. CDR3 DNA sequence: TGTGCCAGCAGCTTAGGACAGGGTCTCGCTAATTCACCCCTCCACTTT.

V is TRBV5-1 and J is TRBJ1-6, with 7 bases that match TRBD1. CDR3 size: 13 residues. The J segment lost 7 bases and the V segment lost 7 bases, leaving 5 bases of the junction unmatched. Germline V gene lookup returns CDR1 SGHRS and CDR2 YFSETQ. As DNA, the CDR3 is TGCGCCAGCTCCGGGACAGAAAATTCACCCCTCCACTTT. Translation gives CASSGTENSPLHF. The full variable domain, rest sourced from reference TRBV5-1 and TRBJ1-6, is KAGVTQTPRYLIKTRGQQVTLSCSPISGHRSVSWYQQTPGQGLQFLFEYFSETQRNKGNFPGRFSGRQFSNSRSEMNVSTLELGDSALYLCASSGTENSPLHFGNGTRLTVT.

This clone has a single count. The V gene is TRBV3-1 (or the pseudogene TRBV3-2), the J gene TRBJ2-6; 7 positions agree with TRBD1. The germline gives CDR1 LGHDT, CDR2 YNNKEL (reference sequence). The J segment lost 4 bases and the V segment lost 0 bases, leaving 12 bases of the junction unmatched. This CDR3 is built from 19 residues. Here the CDR3 DNA reads TGTGCCAGCAGCCAAGAACCCCGGACAGGACCCGCGGGGGCCAACGTCCTGACTTTC. Its protein product is CASSQEPRTGPAGANVLTF.

The V call is TRBV9, the J call TRBJ2-1, with 8 bases aligning to TRBD2. The J segment lost 3 bases and the V segment lost 6 bases, leaving 8 bases of the junction unmatched. This CDR3 comprises 15 residues. CDR1 and CDR2 (germline): SGDLS, YYNGEE. The CDR3 sequence is CASTRGGRDYNEQFF. For the CDR3, the DNA is TGTGCCAGCACCCGCGGGGGGAGGGACTACAATGAGCAGTTCTTC.

The rearrangement joins TRBV7-9 to TRBJ1-2, with D possibly TRBD1 on 5 matching bases. CDR3 length equals 14 residues. Trimming cost V 2 bases and J 2 bases, with 9 bases left between them. The germline V gene has CDR1 SEHNR and CDR2 FQNEAQ (reference sequence). CDR3 in amino acids: CASSLRAGNYGYTF. CDR3 nucleotides: TGTGCCAGCAGCTTAAGGGCAGGGAACTATGGCTACACCTTC.

This chain's CDR3 is CAITPTGITGELFF. Written as DNA, the CDR3 is TGTGCCATCACTCCGACAGGGATCACCGGGGAGCTGTTTTTT. The chain has TRBV10-3 and TRBJ2-2, with 7 bases identical to TRBD1. J gave up 4 bases and V 7 bases, and 6 bases lay outside the gene matches. The germline V gene encodes CDR1 ENHRY and CDR2 SYGVKD. The CDR3 covers 14 residues.

V usage is TRBV19 and J usage is TRBJ1-2, with a possible D match to TRBD1 (6 bases). Germline assignment: CDR1 LNHDA and CDR2 SQIVND (reference sequence). CDR3 size: 13 residues. V lost 4 bases and J 11 bases, leaving 17 bases between the germline ends. CDR3: CASSTEDRPGYTF. The DNA for the CDR3 is TGTGCCAGTAGTACAGAGGACAGACCGGGGTACACCTTC.

The J gene is TRBJ1-1, the V gene TRBV3-1 (or the pseudogene TRBV3-2); D uncertain. The length of the CDR3 is 13 residues. Germline V lookup: CDR1 LGHDT, CDR2 YNNKEL (reference sequence). V was pared by 1 base and J by 8 bases, with 11 bases between. CDR3 protein: CASSQGERREAFF. The CDR3 DNA is TGTGCCAGCAGCCAAGGGGAGCGAAGAGAAGCTTTCTTT.

The chain is built from TRBV30 and TRBJ1-6; no definite D call. Germline V gene data show CDR1 as GTSNPN and CDR2 as SVGIG (reference sequence). Trimming took 2 bases from V and 0 from J, leaving 8 bases between them. This CDR3 is 15 amino acids long. For the CDR3, the DNA is TGTGCCTGGAGTTCAGGTAGCTCCTATAATTCACCCCTCCACTTT. It translates to CAWSSGSSYNSPLHF.

The chain links TRBV3-1 (or the pseudogene TRBV3-2) to TRBJ1-4, with TRBD1 as a possible D gene (6 bases). V dropped 0 bases and J dropped 8 bases, with 19 bases sitting between them. Germline loops: CDR1 LGHDT, CDR2 YNNKEL (reference sequence). The CDR3 has 17 amino acids. CDR3 in DNA: TGTGCCAGCAGCCAAGAAATTCTGGGGGCCTCAGTCGAAAAACTGTTTTTT. This encodes CASSQEILGASVEKLFF.

V usage is TRBV10-3 and J usage is TRBJ1-1, with 7 bases lining up with TRBD1. With V trimmed by 0 bases and J by 10 bases, 11 bases remained unmatched. Germline assignment: CDR1 ENHRY and CDR2 SYGVKD. This CDR3 is 15 amino acids long. CDR3 region: CAISESADRAGGAFF. The CDR3 DNA reads TGTGCCATCAGTGAGTCGGCCGACAGGGCCGGGGGAGCTTTCTTT.